A selection of T cell receptor beta chains follows, all from one sample in a study of T-cell memory formation after mild COVID-19. Each CDR3 protein is one row after TCRdb ran MiXCR on the 5' RACE reads. The sample has roughly 500,000 distinct CDR3 sequences, around 20% seen once. Sample: PBMCs or a T cell subset sorted from them (not recorded which). These TCRs come from an adult woman who had mild COVID-19 (a few samples of this study predate the infection). Cell type and time point are not known. Both conserved end residues are part of each CDR3. A D gene is named only where the DNA matches it firmly. A clone size is listed for some rows: how often the clone was seen (once, few, many), or a class if it is expanded.

once,TRBJ1-1,TRBV12-3/TRBV12-4,15,-,CASTLVGRENTEAFF,TGTGCCAGCACCCTCGTGGGACGGGAGAACACTGAAGCTTTCTTT
few,TRBJ2-3,TRBV6-5,14,-,CASSRDQPTDTQYF,TGTGCCAGCAGTCGGGACCAGCCCACAGATACGCAGTATTTT
many,TRBJ2-1,TRBV7-2,15,TRBD1,CASSLDRATHNEQFF,TGTGCCAGCAGCTTGGACAGGGCCACCCACAATGAGCAGTTCTTC
-,TRBJ2-5,TRBV7-8,15,TRBD2,CASSSPGGRGETQYF,TGTGCCAGCAGCTCCCCGGGGGGGCGAGGAGAGACCCAGTACTTC
-,TRBJ1-1,TRBV5-1,17,-,CASSGGRLTGFNTEAFF,TGCGCCAGCAGCGGCGGGAGACTAACAGGTTTCAACACTGAAGCTTTCTTT
many,TRBJ2-1,TRBV6-5,14,TRBD2,CASSGGRDYNEQFF,TGTGCCAGCAGTGGGGGGAGGGACTACAATGAGCAGTTCTTC
-,TRBJ2-2,TRBV15,12,-,CATSPRTGELFF,TGTGCCACCAGCCCGAGGACCGGGGAGCTGTTTTTT
-,TRBJ2-2,TRBV9,17,-,CASSVADGGGHTGELFF,TGTGCCAGCAGCGTAGCTGATGGTGGGGGCCACACCGGGGAGCTGTTTTTT
-,TRBJ2-7,TRBV11-3,15,-,CASSTSPAPSYEQYF,TGTGCCAGCAGCACCTCCCCCGCACCCTCATACGAGCAGTACTTC
-,TRBJ2-5,TRBV14,16,TRBD2,CASSQVLGGAMETQYF,TGTGCCAGCAGCCAAGTCCTCGGGGGGGCGATGGAGACCCAGTACTTC
few,TRBJ2-5,TRBV5-1,15,-,CASSSNPASVETQYF,TGCGCCAGCAGCTCAAACCCTGCGTCCGTAGAGACCCAGTACTTC
few,TRBJ2-7,TRBV5-1,12,-,CASSSAQFEQYF,TGCGCCAGCAGCTCCGCTCAGTTCGAGCAGTACTTC
-,TRBJ2-1,TRBV18,15,-,CASSPPGGELNEQFF,TGTGCCAGCTCACCACCCGGGGGCGAGTTGAATGAGCAGTTCTTC
-,TRBJ2-5,TRBV7-9,15,-,CASSLAGSNQETQYF,TGTGCCAGCAGCTTAGCCGGGAGCAACCAAGAGACCCAGTACTTC
-,TRBJ1-6,TRBV2,13,TRBD1,CASSGQGSSPLHF,TGTGCCAGCAGTGGACAGGGGAGTTCACCCCTCCACTTT
-,TRBJ1-1,TRBV7-9,16,-,CASSLGVRATNTEAFF,TGTGCCAGCAGCTTAGGTGTCAGGGCTACGAACACTGAAGCTTTCTTT
many,TRBJ2-1,TRBV7-8,14,-,CASSLAGQGNEQFF,TGCGCCAGCAGCTTGGCCGGGCAGGGGAATGAGCAGTTCTTC
-,TRBJ2-5,TRBV20-1,14,TRBD2,CSAARTSGQETQYF,TGCAGTGCTGCCCGGACTAGCGGGCAAGAGACCCAGTACTTC
few,TRBJ2-5,TRBV7-2,14,TRBD2,CASSRLAGVETQYF,TGTGCCAGCAGCCGACTAGCGGGAGTTGAGACCCAGTACTTC
few,TRBJ2-3,TRBV5-6,16,TRBD2,CASSIQGTSFANTQYF,TGTGCCAGCAGCATACAAGGGACTAGCTTTGCCAATACGCAGTATTTT
-,TRBJ2-2,TRBV5-1,20,TRBD2,CASSRELPGLAGEDTGELFF,TGCGCCAGCAGCCGAGAATTACCGGGACTAGCGGGAGAGGACACCGGGGAGCTGTTTTTT
-,TRBJ2-7,TRBV29-1,15,TRBD2,CSVEGLAGALYEQYF,TGCAGCGTTGAAGGACTAGCGGGAGCATTATACGAGCAGTACTTC
-,TRBJ2-7,TRBV11-2,14,-,CASSFPPRESEQYF,TGTGCCAGCAGCTTCCCTCCTAGGGAGTCCGAGCAGTACTTC
-,TRBJ2-3,TRBV5-1,14,TRBD1,CASSGDRGRDTQYF,TGCGCCAGCAGCGGGGACAGGGGGCGGGATACGCAGTATTTT
-,TRBJ2-5,TRBV7-9,15,-,CASSFSRAGQETQYF,TGTGCCAGCAGCTTTTCCAGGGCCGGACAAGAGACCCAGTACTTC
few,TRBJ1-2,TRBV15,17,-,CATSRDGISTTVYGYTF,TGTGCCACCAGCAGAGATGGAATTAGTACGACAGTCTATGGCTACACCTTC
-,TRBJ2-5,TRBV12-3/TRBV12-4,17,TRBD1,CASSLGVMGQGRETQYF,TGTGCCAGCAGTTTAGGGGTAATGGGACAGGGAAGAGAGACCCAGTACTTC